This T cell receptor (beta chain) comes out of a study of blood T cell repertoires in COVID-19. About the research overall: Samples came from the United States, Italy and Spain, spanning acute and convalescent COVID-19.

Participant reports of clinical history set cohort assignment. Only in-frame clones appear in the TCRdb table, and some are missing; sequencing was by immunoSEQ multiplex PCR. The sample holds more than 250,000 clones, around 84% seen once. V was shortened by 7 bases and J by 3 bases, with 22 bases between the two germline ends. The CDR3 is 16 residues long. From germline, CDR1 is SGDLS and CDR2 YYNGEE. V is TRBV9 and J is TRBJ1-1; D is uncertain. The sequencing sample was made of PBMCs or T cells enriched from blood (not recorded which). The receptor was derived from a woman aged 18-35 years who had recovered from COVID-19. The CDR3 DNA reads TGTGCCAGCTCCAAGAGAATCGGAGGGTCGGACACTGAAGCTTTCTTT. As protein: CASSKRIGGSDTEAFF. Full variable domain (remainder filled in from reference TRBV9 and TRBJ1-1): DSGVTQTPKHLITATGQRVTLRCSPRSGDLSVYWYQQSLDQGLQFLIQYYNGEERAKGNILERFSAQQFPDLHSELNLSSLELGDSALYFCASSKRIGGSDTEAFFGQGTRLTVV.